This TCR beta chain was observed in a study of blood T cell repertoires in COVID-19. The overall study: Donors in the United States, Italy and Spain gave samples during acute or convalescent COVID-19.

The V gene's germline CDR1 is SGHRS and CDR2 YFSETQ. CDR3 length: 15 amino acids. V was shortened by 3 bases and J by 0 bases, with 12 bases between the two germline ends. Authors' methods: Estimation of nucleated cell counts relied on the amplification of reference gene primers. Some clones are missing from TCRdb's copy, which holds only in-frame ones; the method was immunoSEQ multiplex PCR. The D gene and trimming were derived from the DNA, and the V and J assignments and clone size from that table. Here the sample spans roughly 190,000 clones, less than 90% being singletons. This clonotype originated in a woman between 70 and 85 years old with COVID-19, enrolled during active disease. The chain is built from TRBV5-1 and TRBJ1-1; the D gene is possibly TRBD1 (5 bases). Sample: peripheral blood. The CDR3 loop reads CASSSGALMNTEAFF. The DNA for the CDR3 is TGCGCCAGCAGCTCTGGGGCCTTAATGAACACTGAAGCTTTCTTT.